A selection of T cell receptor beta chains follows, all from one sample in a study of T cell responses to AZD1222 COVID-19 vaccine. Using immunoSEQ multiplex PCR, the repertoire was profiled, and TCRdb retains in-frame clones only, with some absent. The sample includes around 170,000 clones, roughly 88% of them seen just once. Sequencing was performed on peripheral blood, taken 28 days after the second AZD1222 dose. These receptor sequences come from an adult who received the AZD1222 COVID-19 vaccine. The CDR3 runs from the conserved cysteine through the conserved F or W. The order of the fields is J gene, D gene, clone size, V gene, CDR3 DNA, CDR3 protein. A D gene is named only where the DNA matches it firmly. Clone size is shown for a subset of rows, as once, few, many or a class of expanded clone.

j_gene: TRBJ1-6; d_gene: TRBD1; abundance: .; v_gene: TRBV5-1; CDR3nt: TGCGCCAGCAGCTTCGGGACAGACAATTCACCCCTCCACTTT; CDR3aa: CASSFGTDNSPLHF
j_gene: TRBJ2-5; d_gene: .; abundance: .; v_gene: TRBV5-1; CDR3nt: TGCGCCAGCAGCTTGGACCTGCGTCTGGGGACCCGAGAGACCCAGTACTTC; CDR3aa: CASSLDLRLGTRETQYF
j_gene: TRBJ1-2; d_gene: .; abundance: .; v_gene: TRBV6-5; CDR3nt: TGTGCCAGCAGTTACACAGGGTGGGAGGGCTACACCTTC; CDR3aa: CASSYTGWEGYTF
j_gene: TRBJ2-2; d_gene: .; abundance: .; v_gene: TRBV3-1/TRBV3-2; CDR3nt: TGTGCCAGCAGCCAAGTGCGGAGCACCGGGGAGCTGTTTTTT; CDR3aa: CASSQVRSTGELFF
j_gene: TRBJ1-3; d_gene: .; abundance: .; v_gene: TRBV6-2/TRBV6-3; CDR3nt: TGTGCCAGCAGCCTTTCAACTGGAAACACCATATATTTT; CDR3aa: CASSLSTGNTIYF
j_gene: TRBJ2-2; d_gene: .; abundance: .; v_gene: TRBV19; CDR3nt: TGTGCCAGTAGTATAGGTTCCGGCGGGGAGCTGTTTTTT; CDR3aa: CASSIGSGGELFF
j_gene: TRBJ1-1; d_gene: TRBD1; abundance: .; v_gene: TRBV10-3; CDR3nt: TGTGCCACCCAACAGGGGGCGAAGACTGAAGCTTTCTTT; CDR3aa: CATQQGAKTEAFF
j_gene: TRBJ1-2; d_gene: TRBD1; abundance: .; v_gene: TRBV25-1; CDR3nt: TGTGCCAGCAGTGAGCCAGGGGGAGCTGGCTACACCTTC; CDR3aa: CASSEPGGAGYTF
j_gene: TRBJ2-2; d_gene: .; abundance: .; v_gene: TRBV3-1/TRBV3-2; CDR3nt: TGTGCCAGCAGCCAGACCGGGCCGATCACCGGGGAGCTGTTTTTT; CDR3aa: CASSQTGPITGELFF
j_gene: TRBJ2-6; d_gene: TRBD1; abundance: .; v_gene: TRBV19; CDR3nt: TGTGCCAGTAGTATTAATGGGCCGGGACAGGGGCGAGGGGCCAACGTCCTGACTTTC; CDR3aa: CASSINGPGQGRGANVLTF
j_gene: TRBJ2-5; d_gene: .; abundance: once; v_gene: TRBV30; CDR3nt: TGTGCCTGGAGACCAGAGGGGGGAGGCGGCCAAGAGACCCAGTACTTC; CDR3aa: CAWRPEGGGGQETQYF